These 17 T cell receptor beta chains were sequenced from one sample in a study of identical twins (dated by TCRdb to 2015 to 2016). The library was made by 5' RACE. Sequenced using an Illumina HiSeq 2000. TCRdb reprocessed the public reads (quality trimming at Q25 with fastp, clone calling with MiXCR) and kept in-frame beta chains. Rows matching on CDR3 protein sequence are summarized as one entry with the most common DNA and genes. The sample contains hundreds of thousands of distinct CDR3 sequences, roughly 6% of them found a single time. Around 1.7% of the sample is taken by the ten largest. The material sequenced was naive T cells sorted from blood. The cell subset or site label, read with the paper, signifies: cells isolated with a human naive T-cell isolation kit. These receptors all come from a man younger than 35 in good health.

V usage is TRBV6-2 or TRBV6-3 and J usage is TRBJ2-3; 10 bases align to TRBD2. After removal of 6 bases from V and 1 base from J, the junction contained 19 bases not matched to a gene. Germline-derived CDR1 and CDR2 are MNHEY and SVGEGT. This CDR3 contains 20 residues. CDR3 coding DNA: TGTGCCAGCAGGGCTAGCGGGAGCCGGGGGTCACACGCAGGCACAGATACGCAGTATTTT. Its translation: CASRASGSRGSHAGTDTQYF.

This clonotype was counted many times. The chain combines TRBV6-2 or TRBV6-3 with TRBJ2-7; perhaps TRBD2 as D (5 bases). The CDR3 totals 13 residues. V lost 6 bases to trimming and J lost 1 base, with 10 bases between them. Germline values: CDR1 MNHEY, CDR2 SVGEGT. CDR3: CASRPPGSYEQYF. The CDR3 coding sequence is TGTGCCAGCAGGCCGCCGGGGTCCTACGAGCAGTACTTC.

In its sample, this clonotype was seen many times. The V and J genes are TRBV6-1 and TRBJ2-2; no reliable D call. The V and J ends lost 7 bases and 5 bases respectively, with 14 bases between them. The CDR3 is 14 residues long. Germline V CDR1 and CDR2: MNHNS, SASEGT. The CDR3 region is CASTPVAMTGELFF. In DNA, the CDR3 is TGTGCCAGCACCCCCGTGGCGATGACCGGGGAGCTGTTTTTT.

The chain employs TRBV7-8 and TRBJ2-3; TRBD1 agrees at 11 bases. This CDR3 contains 18 residues. V trimming: 6 bases; J trimming: 3 bases; junction bases outside the gene matches: 14. Looked up from germline, CDR1 is SGHVS and CDR2 is FQNEAQ. CDR3 DNA sequence: TGTGCCAGCAGACCAAACCCGGGACAGGGGGTAGGAACAGATACGCAGTATTTT. Translating it yields CASRPNPGQGVGTDTQYF.

This clonotype was detected a few times. V is TRBV12-3 or TRBV12-4 and J is TRBJ2-5, with D maybe TRBD1 (6 bases). This CDR3 comprises 15 residues. V was pared by 6 bases and J by 5 bases, with 19 bases between. CDR3 amino acids: CASSFTGSTSETQYF. CDR3 DNA sequence: TGTGCCAGCAGCTTCACAGGGTCGACGTCGGAGACCCAGTACTTC.

This clonotype occurred a few times. The chain combines TRBV27 with TRBJ2-1; perhaps TRBD2 as D (5 bases). The CDR3 extends over 14 amino acids. Germline V gives CDR1 MNHEY, CDR2 SMNVEV (reference sequence). V lost 3 bases to trimming and J lost 5 bases, with 11 bases between them. The CDR3: CASSFLLGNNEQFF. The CDR3 bases are TGTGCCAGCAGTTTTCTACTAGGGAACAATGAGCAGTTCTTC.

This clonotype has ten or more counts. The chain couples TRBV15 to TRBJ2-7, with no clear D. Germline CDR1 is LNHNV and CDR2 is YYDKDF (reference sequence). The CDR3 loop spans 15 amino acids. Trimming removed 1 base at V and 0 bases at J, with 10 bases between. This chain's CDR3 is CATSRGKENSYEQYF. In nucleotides, the CDR3 is TGTGCCACCAGCAGAGGAAAGGAGAACTCCTACGAGCAGTACTTC. The whole variable domain, filled in from reference TRBV15 and TRBJ2-7, reads DAMVIQNPRYQVTQFGKPVTLSCSQTLNHNVMYWYQQKSSQAPKLLFHYYDKDFNNEADTPDNFQSRRPNTSFCFLDIRSPGLGDTAMYLCATSRGKENSYEQYFGPGTRLTVT.

This clonotype was detected many times. The chain employs TRBV29-1 and TRBJ1-2; possible D gene TRBD1, 5 bases. The germline V gene encodes CDR1 SQVTM and CDR2 ANQGSEA. The length of the CDR3 is 13 residues. Trimming removed 1 base from V and 5 bases from J, with 11 bases in between. The CDR3, as DNA: TGCAGCGTTGAAGGGGGCGCGGGGTATGGCTACACCTTC. Its protein product is CSVEGGAGYGYTF.

This clonotype came up many times. The rearrangement joins TRBV4-3 to TRBJ2-7; 8 bases line up with TRBD2. The CDR3 contains 15 residues. J lost 5 bases, V lost 3 bases, and 9 bases had no gene match. CDR1 and CDR2 from the germline V gene are LGHNA and YSLEER. The CDR3 loop is CASSHDAGLVNEQYF. The CDR3 region has the DNA TGCGCCAGCAGCCATGACGCGGGACTAGTCAACGAGCAGTACTTC.

This clonotype was recorded many times. V gene TRBV21-1 combines with J gene TRBJ2-1; TRBD1 is the table's D call and was not checked against the DNA. TRBV21-1 represents a pseudogene. This CDR3 has 13 residues. The CDR3 DNA sequence: TGTGCCTGCCATTGGTTCAGGGGGGATGAGCAGTTCTTC. Its translation is CACHWFRGDEQFF.

This clonotype showed up many times. The chain has TRBV3-1 and TRBJ2-4; TRBD2 matches at 9 bases. CDR1 is LGHDT, CDR2 YNNKEL, per germline (reference sequence). This CDR3 region has 16 residues. With V trimmed by 4 bases and J by 6 bases, 10 bases remained unmatched. The CDR3 spells CASSPLAGRVVNIQYF. The CDR3 nucleotides are TGTGCCAGCAGCCCTCTAGCGGGAAGGGTTGTAAACATTCAGTACTTC.

This clonotype was picked up one time. The J gene is TRBJ2-7, the V gene TRBV9; 11 positions match TRBD2. This CDR3 contains 16 residues. CDR1 is SGDLS and CDR2 is YYNGEE in the germline V gene. After removal of 2 bases from V and 2 bases from J, the junction contained 6 bases not matched to a gene. CDR3 in amino acids: CASSVGTSGAAYEQYF. CDR3 sequence (DNA): TGTGCCAGCAGCGTGGGGACTAGCGGCGCGGCCTACGAGCAGTACTTC.

The chain recombines TRBV12-3 or TRBV12-4 with TRBJ2-6; D uncertain. V was pared by 3 bases and J by 0 bases, with 6 bases between. There are 15 residues in the CDR3. As DNA, the CDR3 is TGTGCCAGCAGTTTGAGTCACTCTGGGGCCAACGTCCTGACTTTC. Residues: CASSLSHSGANVLTF.

V gene TRBV12-3 or TRBV12-4 combines with J gene TRBJ2-7; TRBD1 matches at 8 bases. With V trimmed by 5 bases and J by 5 bases, 11 bases remained unmatched. The CDR3 totals 15 residues. The CDR3 sequence: CASSVTGQEEDEQYF. CDR3 coding DNA: TGTGCCAGCAGTGTGACGGGACAGGAGGAGGACGAGCAGTACTTC.

This clonotype was detected many times. The CDR3 nucleotides are TGTGCCAGCCGAGAGCCCGAGGGCACTGAAGCTTTCTTT. It codes for CASREPEGTEAFF. The chain recombines TRBV7-6 with TRBJ1-1; no reliable D call. The length of the CDR3 is 13 residues. The V end lost 8 bases, the J end lost 4 bases, and 14 bases lay between the germline ends. Looked up from germline, CDR1 is SGHVS and CDR2 is FNYEAQ.

This clonotype was found many times. V and J are TRBV5-4 and TRBJ2-5; D may match TRBD1 or TRBD2 (5 bases each). Trimming removed 4 bases from V and 4 bases from J, with 14 bases in between. Germline CDR1 is SGHNT and CDR2 is YYREEE (reference sequence). The CDR3 totals 14 residues. The CDR3 spells CASSPVGVRETQYF. The CDR3 bases are TGTGCCAGCAGCCCCGTGGGGGTGAGAGAGACCCAGTACTTC.

This clonotype was observed many times. The chain links TRBV12-3 or TRBV12-4 to TRBJ2-2; TRBD2 agrees at 7 bases. CDR3 length: 14 amino acids. With V trimmed by 8 bases and J by 6 bases, 9 bases remained unmatched. CDR3 residues: CASGGGRASGELFF. The CDR3 DNA reads as TGTGCCAGCGGGGGGGGGAGGGCCTCCGGGGAGCTGTTTTTT.